This T cell receptor (beta chain) was identified during a study of T cell repertoires in ileal Crohn's disease. The CDR3 is 15 residues long. The V gene's germline CDR1 is SGHAT and CDR2 FQNNGV. The V gene end was trimmed by 4 bases and the J gene end by 1 base; junction bases not matched to a gene: 3. Some clones are missing from TCRdb's copy, which holds only in-frame ones; the method was immunoSEQ multiplex PCR. The sample holds 2,000 or so clones, 75% to 90% seen once. The sample's time point: proximal margin of the surgical specimen (macroscopically non-inflamed). The chain couples TRBV11-2 to TRBJ2-3, with 9 bases matching TRBD1. The sequence came from an adult with Crohn's disease. The sample taken for sequencing was ileal tissue. The CDR3 loop reads CASSSRTGGTDTQYF. The CDR3 nucleotides read TGTGCCAGCAGCTCTCGGACAGGGGGCACAGATACGCAGTATTTT. The whole variable domain, filled in from reference TRBV11-2 and TRBJ2-3, reads EAGVAQSPRYKIIEKRQSVAFWCNPISGHATLYWYQQILGQGPKLLIQFQNNGVVDDSQLPKDRFSAERLKGVDSTLKIQPAKLEDSAVYLCASSSRTGGTDTQYFGPGTRLTVL.